This is a list of T cell receptor beta chains from one sample in a study of blood T cells in healthy people across ages. TCRdb redid the calling of the 5' RACE reads with MiXCR, one entry per CDR3 protein. The data contain about 650,000 distinct CDR3 sequences, roughly half of them seen just once; the ten biggest clones take up 13%. Material: blood. The receptor source for this set is a woman of 80 years or more in good health. The CDR3 runs from the conserved cysteine through the conserved F or W. D genes are given only for firm matches. Clone size is stated in some rows and not others, as once, few, many or a class when expanded.

size	V	D	J	DNA	CDR3
few	TRBV7-9	NA	TRBJ2-3	TGTGCCAGCAGCTTTCCCGGTTCGGGGGCCACAGATACGCGGTATTTT	CASSFPGSGATDTRYF
NA	TRBV9	NA	TRBJ2-1	TGTGCCAGCAGCGTATATGGAGGCGAATTTTACGAGCAGTTCTTC	CASSVYGGEFYEQFF
NA	TRBV24-1	NA	TRBJ2-4	TGTGCCACCAGTGACCCTCTAGGGATGTGGGGCCCTTCAGCCAAAAACATTCAGTACTTC	CATSDPLGMWGPSAKNIQYF
many	TRBV25-1	NA	TRBJ2-3	TGTGCCAGCAGTGGGACAGACGGAGATACGCAGTATTTT	CASSGTDGDTQYF
once	TRBV7-2	NA	TRBJ1-2	TGTGCCAGCAGCTTAGCGGGGGCGGGAAACTATGGCTACACCTTC	CASSLAGAGNYGYTF
many	TRBV5-1	NA	TRBJ2-1	TGCGCCAGCAGCTTACGGGCGCAGGTCTATGAGCAGTTCTTC	CASSLRAQVYEQFF
NA	TRBV4-2	NA	TRBJ1-1	TGTGCCGGCAGCCCACCCGGACGGAGTGGGGCTGAAGCTTTCTTT	CAGSPPGRSGAEAFF
NA	TRBV27	TRBD1	TRBJ2-7	TGTGCCAGCAGTTCGCTTCCCGGGACAGAAGACCGCCCCTACGAGCAGTACTTC	CASSSLPGTEDRPYEQYF
few	TRBV20-1	NA	TRBJ1-2	TGCAGTGCTAGAGATCGCGGGTTTGACTATGGCTACACCTTC	CSARDRGFDYGYTF
few	TRBV7-3	NA	TRBJ2-5	TGTGCCAGCAGCTTAAATCCAGGGGGGGGGCAAGAGACCCAGTACTTC	CASSLNPGGGQETQYF
many	TRBV28	NA	TRBJ2-1	TGTGCCAGCAGTTTACACCAGGTCGGCTACAATGAGCAGTTCTTC	CASSLHQVGYNEQFF
NA	TRBV20-1	TRBD1	TRBJ2-7	TGCAGTGCTACTAGACAGGGCGGATACGAGCAGTACTTC	CSATRQGGYEQYF
NA	TRBV5-1	NA	TRBJ2-2	TGCGCCAGCAGCTTGTTTGGCACTAACACCGGGGAGCTGTTTTTT	CASSLFGTNTGELFF
NA	TRBV4-1	NA	TRBJ1-4	TGCCCCAGCAGCCAAGACATGAGTAAGAATGAAAAACTGTTTTTT	CPSSQDMSKNEKLFF
NA	TRBV28	NA	TRBJ1-5	TGTGCCAGCAGTCTTCCCCGGACTGGGGGGCAGCCCCAGCATTTT	CASSLPRTGGQPQHF
NA	TRBV20-1	TRBD2	TRBJ2-3	TGCAGTGCTAGGCTCTTAAGGGCAGTGTCTAGCGGGGGGGAGCGCACAGATACGCAGTATTTT	CSARLLRAVSSGGERTDTQYF
many	TRBV9	TRBD2	TRBJ2-1	TGTGCCAGCACTCCTGGGGGGGAACCATACAATGAGCAGTTCTTC	CASTPGGEPYNEQFF
NA	TRBV12-3/TRBV12-4	TRBD1	TRBJ2-7	TGTGCCAGCAGCTGTAGGACAGGCTACGAGCAGTACTTC	CASSCRTGYEQYF
NA	TRBV20-1	NA	TRBJ2-5	TGCAGTGCTAGAATCCCTGCACAAGAGACCCAGTACTTC	CSARIPAQETQYF
few	TRBV7-9	TRBD1	TRBJ1-1	TGTGCCAGCAGCTTAGCGCGACAGGGAGAAGCTTTCTTT	CASSLARQGEAFF
few	TRBV10-2	TRBD1	TRBJ2-7	TGCGCCAGCAGTGTACAGGACAGGGGCTACAATGAGCAGTACTTC	CASSVQDRGYNEQYF
NA	TRBV5-6	NA	TRBJ2-1	TGTGCCAGCAGCCATGACCCTACAGGGGAGCAGTTCTTC	CASSHDPTGEQFF
many	TRBV2	TRBD1	TRBJ2-3	TGTGCCAGCACCAAGGACAGGGGGCTACCAGATACGCAGTATTTT	CASTKDRGLPDTQYF
few	TRBV10-2	NA	TRBJ2-7	TGCGCCAGCAGTGAGCCCCGGCAGGCGGCCTACGAGCAGTACTTC	CASSEPRQAAYEQYF
NA	TRBV12-3/TRBV12-4	NA	TRBJ1-1	TGTGCCAGCAGTTCCGGGCTAAGGAACACTGAAGCTTTCTTT	CASSSGLRNTEAFF
NA	TRBV9	NA	TRBJ2-1	TGTGCCAGCAGCTTACTGGGGGCTAATGAGCAGTTCTTC	CASSLLGANEQFF
once	TRBV6-1	TRBD1	TRBJ2-4	TGTGCCAGCGTACCGGGACAGGGTGTTCAGTACTTC	CASVPGQGVQYF
NA	TRBV7-2	TRBD1	TRBJ2-7	TGTGCCAGCAGCTCCACAGGGGCCCTGTTGTACGAGCAGTACTTC	CASSSTGALLYEQYF
few	TRBV18	TRBD1	TRBJ1-4	TGTGCCAGCTCCCAGACAGGGATACGTGAAAAACTGTTTTTT	CASSQTGIREKLFF
NA	TRBV27	NA	TRBJ1-2	TGTGCCAGCAGTTATAGGACAGACCGGGGAGGCGGCTACACCTTC	CASSYRTDRGGGYTF
many	TRBV28	NA	TRBJ2-1	TGTGCCAGCAGTTTTGAGGGTGGGGGAAATGAGCAGTTCTTC	CASSFEGGGNEQFF
NA	TRBV20-1	NA	TRBJ2-7	TGCAGTGCTAGAGTGGGCAGGGGATACGAGCAGTACTTC	CSARVGRGYEQYF
NA	TRBV10-3	NA	TRBJ2-3	TGTGCCATCAGTCAGACAGCTACTAGCACAGATACGCAGTATTTT	CAISQTATSTDTQYF
NA	TRBV5-5	TRBD1	TRBJ2-1	TGTGCCAGCTCCGGGACAGGGGGCCCTATTTCCTACAATGAGCAGTTCTTC	CASSGTGGPISYNEQFF
many	TRBV6-5	TRBD1	TRBJ2-5	TGTGCCAGCTTCGGGACAGGGTGGCAAGAGACCCAGTACTTC	CASFGTGWQETQYF
once	TRBV20-1	NA	TRBJ2-1	TGCAGTGCCAGGACCTATGGGTCCTACAATGAGCAGTTCTTC	CSARTYGSYNEQFF
few	TRBV6-4	NA	TRBJ2-1	TGTGCCAGCAGCCCCCACCTTTCGGGTGAGCAGTTCTTC	CASSPHLSGEQFF
NA	TRBV20-1	NA	TRBJ2-7	TGCAGTGCTCACGCCGCGGGTATAACCTACGAGCAGTACTTC	CSAHAAGITYEQYF
NA	TRBV12-3/TRBV12-4	NA	TRBJ2-3	TGTGCCAGCAGTAGAGGGGACCCAGATACGCAGTATTTT	CASSRGDPDTQYF
NA	TRBV3-1	TRBD1	TRBJ2-3	TGTGCCAGCAGCCAAGGGACAGGGGGCCTCACAGATACGCAGTATTTT	CASSQGTGGLTDTQYF
many	TRBV3-1	NA	TRBJ2-3	TGTGCCAGCAGCCAAGATGCTAGCACCACCACAGATACGCAGTATTTT	CASSQDASTTTDTQYF
NA	TRBV2	NA	TRBJ2-4	TGTGCCAGCAGTGTTAATCTGGTCACCTCAAGAAACATTCAGTACTTC	CASSVNLVTSRNIQYF
once	TRBV6-5	NA	TRBJ1-2	TGTGCCAGCAGTTACTTAACAGGCGCTAACTATGGCTACACCTTC	CASSYLTGANYGYTF
many	TRBV7-9	TRBD1	TRBJ2-7	TGTGCCAGCAGCCGAACATTCGGGACAGGGGACTACGAGCAGTACTTC	CASSRTFGTGDYEQYF
NA	TRBV18	NA	TRBJ2-1	TGTGCCAGCTCATCCCTATCGAGGTCGGTCAATGGGCAGTTCTTC	CASSSLSRSVNGQFF
few	TRBV12-3/TRBV12-4	TRBD2	TRBJ2-7	TGTGCCAGCAGTAAAGGACTAGCGGGGGTCTATGAGCAGTACTTC	CASSKGLAGVYEQYF
NA	TRBV20-1	TRBD1	TRBJ2-3	TGCAGTGCCAGAAAGAGGACAGGCGAAACAGATACGCAGTATTTT	CSARKRTGETDTQYF
NA	TRBV7-9	NA	TRBJ2-1	TGTGCCAGCAGCCTCCGCTACGATGAGCAGTTCTTC	CASSLRYDEQFF
many	TRBV20-1	NA	TRBJ2-1	TGCAGTGCTAGACCGAACGATGAGCAGTTCTTC	CSARPNDEQFF
NA	TRBV3-1	TRBD1	TRBJ2-1	TGTGCCAGCAGCCTCGGGACAGGGGGAGGCAATGAGCAGTTCTTC	CASSLGTGGGNEQFF
NA	TRBV28	NA	TRBJ2-5	TGTGCCAGCCGGTCCGCAGGCCCCTTACAAGAGACCCAGTACTTC	CASRSAGPLQETQYF
NA	TRBV4-1	TRBD1	TRBJ2-5	TGCGCCAGCAGCCCTAACTTTGGGACAGGCCAAGAGACCCAGTACTTC	CASSPNFGTGQETQYF
NA	TRBV15	NA	TRBJ2-5	TGTGCCACCAGCAGGGACATTAAAGAGACCCAGTACTTC	CATSRDIKETQYF
NA	TRBV10-3	TRBD1	TRBJ1-1	TGTGCCGTCCGACAGGGACACGAAGCTTTCTTT	CAVRQGHEAFF
NA	TRBV3-1	TRBD2	TRBJ2-5	TGTGTCAGCAGGACTAGCGGGAGGACCTACAATGAGCAGTACTTC	CVSRTSGRTYNEQYF
NA	TRBV3-1	TRBD1	TRBJ2-5	TGTGCCAGCAGCCACCTACCCGGGGGACAGGGTTCGGAAGAGACCCAGTACTTC	CASSHLPGGQGSEETQYF